Sequencing of this TCR beta chain was carried out in a study of blood T cell repertoires in COVID-19. Study summary: Samples of COVID-19 (acute and convalescent) were obtained from the United States, Italy and Spain. Nucleic acid was either cDNA or gDNA, and it came from T cells, B-cell-depleted T cells, or PBMCs.

V was pared by 0 bases and J by 8 bases, with 5 bases of the junction left unmatched. This CDR3 contains 14 residues. CDR1 and CDR2 (germline): SGHRS, YFSETQ. As handled by the study authors: Reference gene primers were amplified, and this amplification served to estimate nucleated cell counts. Method: immunoSEQ multiplex PCR; TCRdb's copy keeps in-frame clones and lacks some. D and trimming come from the DNA, and the V and J calls and clone size come from that table. Among 210,000 or so clones listed, just under 85% were seen once. Specimen: peripheral blood. This sequence originates from a woman in her forties or fifties with active or convalescent COVID-19. This chain uses TRBV5-1 with TRBJ2-1; 7 bases align to TRBD1. Here the CDR3 DNA reads TGCGCCAGCAGCTTGGAGCAGGGGGTAGATGAGCAGTTCTTC. Translating gives CASSLEQGVDEQFF.